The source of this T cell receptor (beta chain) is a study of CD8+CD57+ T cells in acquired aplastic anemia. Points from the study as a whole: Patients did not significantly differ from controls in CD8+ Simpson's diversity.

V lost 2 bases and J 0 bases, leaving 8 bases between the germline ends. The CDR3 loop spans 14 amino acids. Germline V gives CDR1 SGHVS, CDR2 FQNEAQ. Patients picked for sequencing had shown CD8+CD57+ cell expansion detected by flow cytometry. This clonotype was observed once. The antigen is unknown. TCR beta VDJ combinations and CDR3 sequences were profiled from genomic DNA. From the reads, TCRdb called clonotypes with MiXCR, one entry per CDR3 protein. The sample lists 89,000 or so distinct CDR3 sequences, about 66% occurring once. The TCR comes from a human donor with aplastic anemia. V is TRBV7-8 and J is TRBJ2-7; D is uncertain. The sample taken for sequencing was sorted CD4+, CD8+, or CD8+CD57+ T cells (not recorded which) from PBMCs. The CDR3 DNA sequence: TGTGCCAGCAGCTTATACGGAAGCTCCTACGAGCAGTACTTC. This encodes CASSLYGSSYEQYF.